This T cell receptor (beta chain) derives from a study of T cell responses to AZD1222 COVID-19 vaccine. V lost 2 bases to trimming and J lost 0 bases, with 4 bases between them. The CDR3 consists of 13 residues. The germline CDR1 and CDR2 sequences are SEHNR and FQNEAQ (reference sequence). Notes on the study in general: Nearly half of spike-specific TCRs reportedly target variant regions that are unmutated in the B.1.351 and B.1.1.7 variants. Vaccine-related CD4 TCRs covered spike, predominating at 160-218 and 743-854.

Data came from immunoSEQ multiplex PCR; TCRdb stores just in-frame clones and leaves some out. The table lists more than 110,000 clones, about 90% of them singletons, with roughly 3.4% in the top ten. As to this clone: Its antigen is undetermined.

This specimen was peripheral blood, taken 28 days after the second AZD1222 dose. The rearrangement joins TRBV7-9 to TRBJ2-5; D uncertain. This sequence was found in an adult who received the AZD1222 COVID-19 vaccine. The CDR3 is CASSLRNQETQYF. For the CDR3, the DNA is TGTGCCAGCAGCTTACGGAACCAAGAGACCCAGTACTTC. Looking up the rest from reference TRBV7-9 and TRBJ2-5 gives the full variable domain: DTGVSQNPRHKITKRGQNVTFRCDPISEHNRLYWYRQTLGQGPEFLTYFQNEAQLEKSRLLSDRFSAERPKGSFSTLEIQRTEQGDSAMYLCASSLRNQETQYFGPGTRLLVL.